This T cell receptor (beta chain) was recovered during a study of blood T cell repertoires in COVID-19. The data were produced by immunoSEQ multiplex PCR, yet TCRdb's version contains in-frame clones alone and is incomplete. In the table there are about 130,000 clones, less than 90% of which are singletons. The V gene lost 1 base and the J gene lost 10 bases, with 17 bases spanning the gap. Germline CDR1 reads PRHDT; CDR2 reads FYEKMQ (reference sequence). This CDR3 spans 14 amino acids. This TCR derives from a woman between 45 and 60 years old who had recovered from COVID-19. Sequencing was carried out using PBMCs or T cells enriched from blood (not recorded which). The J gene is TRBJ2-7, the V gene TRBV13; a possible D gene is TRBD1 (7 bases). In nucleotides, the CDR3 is TGTGCCAGCAGCTTAGTGCCAGGGGGGAGGAGACAGTACTTC. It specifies CASSLVPGGRRQYF.